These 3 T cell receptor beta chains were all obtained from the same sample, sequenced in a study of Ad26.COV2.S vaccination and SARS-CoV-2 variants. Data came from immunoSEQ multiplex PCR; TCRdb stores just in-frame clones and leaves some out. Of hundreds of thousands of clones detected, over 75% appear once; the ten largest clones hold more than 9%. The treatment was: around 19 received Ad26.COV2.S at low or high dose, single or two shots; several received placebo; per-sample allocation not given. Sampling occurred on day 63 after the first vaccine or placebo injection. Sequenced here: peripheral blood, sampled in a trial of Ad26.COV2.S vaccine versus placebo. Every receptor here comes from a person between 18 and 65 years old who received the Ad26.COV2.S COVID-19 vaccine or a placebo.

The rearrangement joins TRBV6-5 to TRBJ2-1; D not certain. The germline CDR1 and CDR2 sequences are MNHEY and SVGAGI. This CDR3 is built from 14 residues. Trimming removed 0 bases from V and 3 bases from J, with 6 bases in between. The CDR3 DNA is TGTGCCAGCAGTTACTCCATAGACTACAATGAGCAGTTCTTC. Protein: CASSYSIDYNEQFF.

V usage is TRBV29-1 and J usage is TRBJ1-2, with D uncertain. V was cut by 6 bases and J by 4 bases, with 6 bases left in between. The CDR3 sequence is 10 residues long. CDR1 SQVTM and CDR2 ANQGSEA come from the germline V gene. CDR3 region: CSVNFYGYTF. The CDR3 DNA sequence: TGCAGCGTAAATTTCTATGGCTACACCTTC.

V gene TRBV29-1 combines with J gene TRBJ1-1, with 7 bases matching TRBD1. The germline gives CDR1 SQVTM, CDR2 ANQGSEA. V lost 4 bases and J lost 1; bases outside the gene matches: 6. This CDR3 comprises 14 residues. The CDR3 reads CSVATGVWNTEAFF. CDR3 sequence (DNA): TGCAGCGTTGCAACAGGGGTGTGGAACACTGAAGCTTTCTTT.